The 30 T cell receptor beta chains in this list originate from one sample, sequenced in a study of shared clonotypes between healthy human individuals. Clones were sequenced by immunoSEQ multiplex PCR, and TCRdb holds only the in-frame ones, with some missing. The data show 600,000 to 750,000 clones, about 92% seen once. The sequenced sample was memory CD8+ T cells from PBMCs. Subset reported: CD45RO+ cells pooled with CCR7-negative TemRA cells. Receptors were obtained from a man aged 18 to 29 in good health. Some clones in this sample may be carry-over from other donors' samples.

The rearrangement joins TRBV7-9 to TRBJ2-3; D not certain. With 3 bases removed from V and 2 bases from J, the gap between germline ends came to 9 bases. Per germline, CDR1 SEHNR and CDR2 FQNEAQ (reference sequence). This CDR3 has 14 residues. The CDR3 protein is CASSFSSHTDTQYF. CDR3 in DNA: TGTGCCAGCAGCTTTTCATCCCACACAGATACGCAGTATTTT. Variable domain in full (rest from reference TRBV7-9 and TRBJ2-3): DTGVSQNPRHKITKRGQNVTFRCDPISEHNRLYWYRQTLGQGPEFLTYFQNEAQLEKSRLLSDRFSAERPKGSFSTLEIQRTEQGDSAMYLCASSFSSHTDTQYFGPGTRLTVL.

This chain joins TRBV7-9 and TRBJ2-1; D possibly corresponds to TRBD2 (6 bases). CDR1 and CDR2 from the germline V gene are SEHNR and FQNEAQ (reference sequence). There are 14 residues in the CDR3. V was shortened by 5 bases and J by 2 bases, with 10 bases between the two germline ends. CDR3: CASSVSGPYNEQFF. CDR3 sequence (DNA): TGTGCCAGCAGCGTTAGCGGCCCCTACAATGAGCAGTTCTTC.

The chain couples TRBV6-1 to TRBJ2-7; D remains ambiguous. The CDR3 has 14 amino acids. V shed 1 base and J shed 1 base, with 8 bases lying between them. Germline assignment: CDR1 MNHNS and CDR2 SASEGT. CDR3 residues: CASSEVPASYEQYF. The CDR3 nucleotides read TGTGCCAGCAGTGAAGTTCCCGCTTCCTACGAGCAGTACTTC.

The chain uses TRBV5-5 and TRBJ1-1; D unclear. V was trimmed by 4 bases and J by 8 bases, leaving 12 bases between them. The CDR3 loop spans 12 amino acids. CDR1 SGHKS and CDR2 YYEKEE come from the germline V gene (reference sequence). The CDR3, as DNA: TGTGCCAGCAGCACCCACACCTGGGAAGCTTTCTTT. Translation: CASSTHTWEAFF.

The chain joins TRBV14 to TRBJ2-7; D could derive from TRBD1 or TRBD2 (5 bases each). V was cut by 6 bases and J by 2 bases, with 8 bases left in between. CDR3 length equals 12 residues. Germline V gene sequence: CDR1 SGHDN, CDR2 FVKESK. Written as DNA, the CDR3 is TGTGCCAGCAGGGGACGGGCCTACGAGCAGTACTTC. Its protein product is CASRGRAYEQYF.

The chain combines TRBV11-2 with TRBJ2-3; the D gene could be TRBD1 or TRBD2 (5 bases each). This CDR3 has 15 residues. V lost 3 bases to trimming and J lost 2 bases, with 12 bases between them. Per the germline V gene, CDR1 is SGHAT and CDR2 is FQNNGV. This chain's CDR3 is CASSFGGRDTDTQYF. CDR3 DNA sequence: TGTGCCAGCAGCTTTGGGGGTCGGGACACAGATACGCAGTATTTT.

This chain links TRBV7-6 with TRBJ1-2, with 8 bases matching TRBD1. Germline V gene sequence: CDR1 SGHVS, CDR2 FNYEAQ. With 3 bases clipped from V and 8 bases from J, the junction kept 8 bases outside the gene matches. This CDR3 contains 14 residues. The CDR3 loop reads CASSFGTGLGGYTF. For the CDR3, the DNA is TGTGCCAGCAGCTTCGGGACAGGCCTTGGCGGCTACACCTTC.

This chain joins TRBV4-3 and TRBJ2-1; 7 nucleotides align to TRBD2. This CDR3 contains 18 residues. Germline assignment: CDR1 LGHNA and CDR2 YSLEER. With V trimmed by 0 bases and J by 0 bases, 8 bases remained unmatched. CDR3 sequence (DNA): TGCGCCAGCAGCCAAGATCTAGACGGGAGGAGCTCCTACAATGAGCAGTTCTTC. This sequence encodes CASSQDLDGRSSYNEQFF.

J is TRBJ2-7 and V is TRBV4-3, with D possibly TRBD1 on 5 matching bases. V was shortened by 1 base and J by 4 bases, with 14 bases between the two germline ends. Germline loops: CDR1 LGHNA, CDR2 YSLEER. This CDR3 has 15 residues. DNA for the CDR3: TGCGCCAGCAGCCAAGTTTGGGCAGGGAAATACGAGCAGTACTTC. It codes for CASSQVWAGKYEQYF.

The sample holds one count of this clone. The sample contains more than one DNA sequence encoding this CDR3. The rearrangement joins TRBV5-4 to TRBJ2-7; tentative D call: TRBD1 (5 bases). Trimming stripped 0 bases from V and 1 base from J, with 5 bases between. This CDR3 contains 13 residues. Germline loops: CDR1 SGHNT, CDR2 YYREEE (reference sequence). This CDR3 is CASSLDRSYEQYF. CDR3 bases: TGTGCCAGCAGCTTGGACAGGTCCTACGAGCAGTACTTC.

This chain uses TRBV19 with TRBJ2-7, with TRBD2 identical over 9 bases. Germline lookup yields CDR1 LNHDA and CDR2 SQIVND (reference sequence). The V and J ends lost 5 bases and 2 bases, in that order; junction bases with no gene match: 7. This CDR3 comprises 15 residues. Here the CDR3 DNA reads TGTGCCAGTAGTCCCGGGACTAGCAGGCCCTACGAGCAGTACTTC. Residues: CASSPGTSRPYEQYF.

This clone was seen only once. The V call is TRBV7-9, the J call TRBJ1-2; TRBD1 is a possible D gene (5 bases). This CDR3 is built from 18 residues. V was trimmed by 5 bases and J by 2 bases, leaving 24 bases between them. Germline-derived CDR1 and CDR2 are SEHNR and FQNEAQ (reference sequence). The CDR3 region is CASSPLRQNPGQNYGYTF. The CDR3 DNA sequence: TGTGCCAGCAGCCCCCTTCGACAGAATCCCGGCCAGAACTATGGCTACACCTTC.

On this clone: Within the sample, other DNA sequences also encode this same CDR3. This chain connects TRBV9 to TRBJ2-7, with 8 bases lining up with TRBD1. The CDR3 has 14 residues. V lost 3 bases, J lost 2 bases, and 4 bases stayed unmatched. CDR1 and CDR2 from the germline V gene are SGDLS and YYNGEE. In nucleotides, the CDR3 is TGTGCCAGCAGCGCCGGGACAGGCCCCTACGAGCAGTACTTC. It specifies CASSAGTGPYEQYF. Full variable domain (outside the CDR3, taken from reference TRBV9 and TRBJ2-7): DSGVTQTPKHLITATGQRVTLRCSPRSGDLSVYWYQQSLDQGLQFLIQYYNGEERAKGNILERFSAQQFPDLHSELNLSSLELGDSALYFCASSAGTGPYEQYFGPGTRLTVT.

The chain carries TRBV27 and TRBJ2-5, with a weak D call TRBD2 (6 bases). CDR1 is MNHEY and CDR2 is SMNVEV in the germline V gene (reference sequence). V lost 2 bases and J 3 bases, leaving 16 bases between the germline ends. CDR3 length equals 16 residues. The CDR3 reads CASSLGPSSAEETQYF. CDR3 bases: TGTGCCAGCAGTTTAGGGCCCTCTAGCGCTGAAGAGACCCAGTACTTC.

This clone was seen only once. V is TRBV7-9 and J is TRBJ2-3; D could derive from TRBD1 or TRBD2 (7 bases each). The CDR3 runs to 15 residues. The V and J ends lost 5 bases and 4 bases respectively, with 16 bases between them. Germline V gives CDR1 SEHNR, CDR2 FQNEAQ (reference sequence). The CDR3 coding sequence is TGTGCCAGCAGCCCGGCGCAGGGGGGGTCAGATACGCAGTATTTT. Amino acids: CASSPAQGGSDTQYF.

The rearrangement joins TRBV7-8 to TRBJ2-1, with 8 bases that match TRBD2. Germline assignment: CDR1 SGHVS and CDR2 FQNEAQ. This CDR3 has 15 amino acids. V lost 5 bases, J lost 8 bases, and 11 bases stayed unmatched. The CDR3 DNA sequence: TGTGCCAGCAGCCCTCCTTTCGGGAGGGGCCATGAGCAGTTCTTC. This encodes CASSPPFGRGHEQFF.

V gene TRBV7-2 combines with J gene TRBJ2-7, with D unclear. The V end lost 5 bases, the J end lost 0 bases, and 8 bases lay between the germline ends. The CDR3 has 13 amino acids. The V gene's germline CDR1 is SGHTA and CDR2 FQGNSA. CDR3 sequence: CASSPQSSYEQYF. The CDR3 DNA reads as TGTGCCAGCAGCCCCCAGAGCTCCTACGAGCAGTACTTC.

This clone was found once. The chain joins TRBV28 to TRBJ1-2; maybe TRBD1 (6 bases). Trimming shortened V by 6 bases and J by 4 bases, and 6 bases separated the two germline ends. The CDR3 sequence is 11 residues long. CDR1 is MDHEN and CDR2 is SYDVKM in the germline V gene. Here the CDR3 reads CASRGAYGYTF. DNA of the CDR3: TGTGCCAGCAGGGGGGCCTATGGCTACACCTTC.

This chain joins TRBV4-3 and TRBJ2-2, with a weak D call TRBD1 (5 bases). Looked up from germline, CDR1 is LGHNA and CDR2 is YSLEER. The CDR3 runs 18 residues. V lost 5 bases and J 0 bases, leaving 19 bases between the germline ends. The CDR3 DNA sequence: TGCGCCAGCAGCTTCACCCCACAGGCCTACGCGAACACCGGGGAGCTGTTTTTT. Translation gives CASSFTPQAYANTGELFF.

V and J are TRBV19 and TRBJ1-5; D is uncertain. V lost 6 bases to trimming and J lost 2 bases, with 14 bases between them. This CDR3 has 15 residues. The germline CDR1 and CDR2 sequences are LNHDA and SQIVND (reference sequence). The CDR3 sequence: CASSQHHLGNQPQHF. DNA of the CDR3: TGTGCCAGTAGCCAGCACCACTTAGGCAATCAGCCCCAGCATTTT. The entire variable domain, with the rest obtained from reference TRBV19 and TRBJ1-5, is as follows: DGGITQSPKYLFRKEGQNVTLSCEQNLNHDAMYWYRQDPGQGLRLIYYSQIVNDFQKGDIAEGYSVSREKKESFPLTVTSAQKNPTAFYLCASSQHHLGNQPQHFGDGTRLSIL.

The rearrangement links TRBV11-2 to TRBJ1-2, with 7 bases fitting TRBD1. The J segment lost 4 bases and the V segment lost 5 bases, leaving 10 bases of the junction unmatched. The CDR3 consists of 15 residues. The germline gives CDR1 SGHAT, CDR2 FQNNGV. The CDR3 DNA is TGTGCCAGCAGCGACCGTAAACAGGGGTTCTATGGCTACACCTTC. It yields the protein CASSDRKQGFYGYTF. Full variable domain (rest looked up from reference TRBV11-2 and TRBJ1-2): EAGVAQSPRYKIIEKRQSVAFWCNPISGHATLYWYQQILGQGPKLLIQFQNNGVVDDSQLPKDRFSAERLKGVDSTLKIQPAKLEDSAVYLCASSDRKQGFYGYTFGSGTRLTVV.

This clone was seen just once. The chain recombines TRBV7-9 with TRBJ2-5; D could derive from TRBD1 or TRBD2 (5 bases each). The ends were cut back, 5 bases at V and 1 base at J, with 11 bases in the middle. The CDR3 covers 14 residues. Germline CDR1 SEHNR, CDR2 FQNEAQ (reference sequence). CDR3 protein: CASSTRDGQETQYF. The DNA of the CDR3 is TGTGCCAGCAGCACACGGGACGGCCAAGAGACCCAGTACTTC.

The chain links TRBV25-1 to TRBJ2-7; D may be TRBD1 (5 bases). The V gene lost 6 bases and the J gene lost 4 bases, with 10 bases spanning the gap. CDR3 length: 12 amino acids. CDR1 and CDR2 from the germline V gene are MGHDK and SYGVNS. The CDR3 DNA reads as TGTGCCAGCAGGGTGGGGCCTTACGAGCAGTACTTC. It translates to CASRVGPYEQYF.

For this clone: Mismatch with germline at one junction end may stem from a read error. V is TRBV27 and J is TRBJ2-7, with 9 bases identical to TRBD2. The germline V gene encodes CDR1 MNHEY and CDR2 SMNVEV (reference sequence). The CDR3 runs to 13 residues. This CDR3 reads CVSSLGTSSEQYF. The CDR3 bases are TGTGTCAGCAGTTTGGGGACTAGCAGCGAGCAGTACTTC.

V gene TRBV6-5 combines with J gene TRBJ2-7; perhaps TRBD1 as D (5 bases). The CDR3 contains 13 residues. V lost 7 bases and J lost 0, with 10 bases in between. Germline V gene data show CDR1 as MNHEY and CDR2 as SVGAGI. Written as DNA, the CDR3 is TGTGCCAGCACCAGGGCGAACTCCTACGAGCAGTACTTC. Its protein is CASTRANSYEQYF.

This chain links TRBV9 with TRBJ2-1, with 7 bases identical to TRBD2. With 4 bases clipped from V and 5 bases from J, the junction kept 6 bases outside the gene matches. The CDR3 loop spans 14 amino acids. Per germline, CDR1 SGDLS and CDR2 YYNGEE. In DNA, the CDR3 is TGTGCCAGCAGCCCCCGGACTAGAGACAATGAGCAGTTCTTC. Protein product: CASSPRTRDNEQFF. The entire variable domain, with the rest obtained from reference TRBV9 and TRBJ2-1, is as follows: DSGVTQTPKHLITATGQRVTLRCSPRSGDLSVYWYQQSLDQGLQFLIQYYNGEERAKGNILERFSAQQFPDLHSELNLSSLELGDSALYFCASSPRTRDNEQFFGPGTRLTVL.

The chain joins TRBV6-1 to TRBJ1-5; D remains unclear. V dropped 7 bases and J dropped 0 bases, with 13 bases sitting between them. The CDR3 has 15 amino acids. CDR1 is MNHNS, CDR2 SASEGT, per germline. This CDR3 is CASNEWEYSNQPQHF. The CDR3, as DNA: TGTGCCAGCAATGAGTGGGAATATAGCAATCAGCCCCAGCATTTT.

This chain uses TRBV15 with TRBJ1-5; the D is unclear. The CDR3 is 15 amino acids. Germline values: CDR1 LNHNV, CDR2 YYDKDF (reference sequence). With 5 bases removed from V and 0 bases from J, the gap between germline ends came to 11 bases. CDR3 sequence (DNA): TGTGCCACCAGCGAAACTAGACATAGCAATCAGCCCCAGCATTTT. It is translated as CATSETRHSNQPQHF.

About this clone itself: Other DNA sequences in this specimen translate into the identical CDR3. The chain employs TRBV28 and TRBJ2-7, with a weak D call TRBD2 (5 bases). The CDR3 sequence is 11 residues long. V was pared by 6 bases and J by 7 bases, with 10 bases between. The germline CDR1 and CDR2 sequences are MDHEN and SYDVKM. Written as DNA, the CDR3 is TGTGCCAGCAGCCCTCGCGGGGAGCAGTACTTC. Translating it yields CASSPRGEQYF.

The chain carries TRBV11-2 and TRBJ2-1, with D perhaps TRBD2 (6 bases). This CDR3 comprises 11 residues. CDR1 and CDR2 from the germline V gene are SGHAT and FQNNGV. Trimming stripped 3 bases from V and 10 bases from J, with 7 bases between. CDR3: CASSFGLEQFF. DNA for the CDR3: TGTGCCAGCAGCTTCGGACTAGAGCAGTTCTTC.